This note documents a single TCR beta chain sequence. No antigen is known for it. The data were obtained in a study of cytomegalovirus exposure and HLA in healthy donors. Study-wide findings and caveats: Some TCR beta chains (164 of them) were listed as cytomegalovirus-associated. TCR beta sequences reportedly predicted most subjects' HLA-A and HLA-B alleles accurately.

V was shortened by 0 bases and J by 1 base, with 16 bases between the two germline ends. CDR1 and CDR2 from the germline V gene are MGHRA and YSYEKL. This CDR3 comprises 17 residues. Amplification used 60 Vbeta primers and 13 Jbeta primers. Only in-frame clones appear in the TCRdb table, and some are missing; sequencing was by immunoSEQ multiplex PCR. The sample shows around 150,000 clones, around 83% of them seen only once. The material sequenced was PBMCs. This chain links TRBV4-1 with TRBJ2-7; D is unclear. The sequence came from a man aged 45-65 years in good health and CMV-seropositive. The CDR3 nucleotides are TGCGCCAGCAGCCAAGATCTTCAACAGACCTTTTCCTACGAGCAGTACTTC. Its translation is CASSQDLQQTFSYEQYF.